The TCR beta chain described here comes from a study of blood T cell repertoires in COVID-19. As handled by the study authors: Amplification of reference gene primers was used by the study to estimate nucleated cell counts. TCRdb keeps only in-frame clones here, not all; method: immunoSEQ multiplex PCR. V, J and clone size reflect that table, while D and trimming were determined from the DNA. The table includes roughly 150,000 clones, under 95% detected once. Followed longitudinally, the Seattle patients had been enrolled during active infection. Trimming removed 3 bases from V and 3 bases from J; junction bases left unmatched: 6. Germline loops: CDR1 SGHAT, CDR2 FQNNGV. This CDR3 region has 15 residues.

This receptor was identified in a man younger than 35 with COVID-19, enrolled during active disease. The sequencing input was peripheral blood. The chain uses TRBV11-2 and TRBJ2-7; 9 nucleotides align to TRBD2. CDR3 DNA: TGTGCCAGCAGCTTTAGCGGGAGTTATAGCTACGAGCAGTACTTC. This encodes CASSFSGSYSYEQYF.